A selection of T cell receptor beta chains follows, all from one sample in a study of blood T cells in healthy people across ages. TCRdb independently ran MiXCR on the 5' RACE reads; one entry per CDR3 protein. The profile shows about 730,000 distinct CDR3 sequences, 40% to 45% of them singletons. The sample comprised blood. The receptor source for this set is a woman aged 55 to 70 in good health. Each CDR3 is given with its conserved first and last residue.

TRBJ2-3	TRBV3-1	CASSQEGLAATTDTQYF
TRBJ2-5	TRBV30	CAWSPGGQNEQYF
TRBJ2-7	TRBV25-1	CASSDPRQGGFYEQYF
TRBJ2-7	TRBV6-5	CASKPGLAGVEQYF
TRBJ2-1	TRBV7-2	CASSQRTSGTDEQFF
TRBJ2-7	TRBV20-1	CSAKGQGFAKQYF
TRBJ2-1	TRBV7-9	CASSLALRGDDYNEQFF
TRBJ2-3	TRBV25-1	CASSELGTSGVADTQYF
TRBJ2-1	TRBV20-1	CSARAPPGTGRHEQFF
TRBJ2-3	TRBV9	CASSRQTKLGDTQYF
TRBJ1-6	TRBV27	CASSLKVWNSPLHF
TRBJ2-3	TRBV12-3/TRBV12-4	CASSSELAGPLDGLATQYF
TRBJ1-5	TRBV12-3/TRBV12-4	CASTQDLSSNQPQHF
TRBJ1-1	TRBV6-1	CASSEGAAGMNTEAFF
TRBJ2-3	TRBV28	CASRRNPGQGTDTQYF
TRBJ1-1	TRBV12-3/TRBV12-4	CASRGTGLNTEAFF
TRBJ2-5	TRBV20-1	CSAPAGNQETQYF
TRBJ1-6	TRBV5-1	CASSRDLDSPLHF
TRBJ1-5	TRBV7-9	CASSFGQDLSNQPQHF
TRBJ1-1	TRBV20-1	CSARGLQGRNTEAFF
TRBJ2-5	TRBV6-5	CASSPRLAVQETQYF
TRBJ2-3	TRBV2	CASRPLAGSSDTQYF
TRBJ2-1	TRBV29-1	CSVLEGASYNEQFF
TRBJ2-3	TRBV9	CASSVDRLAGVEDTQYF
TRBJ2-7	TRBV21-1	CASSKQTSGRTRPYEQYF
TRBJ2-5	TRBV27	CASSPQLLDEQYF
TRBJ2-1	TRBV29-1	CSVEEAGGVNEQFF
TRBJ2-7	TRBV20-1	CSADRGRPYEQYF
TRBJ1-5	TRBV12-3/TRBV12-4	CASSLLGGSRNSNQPQHF
TRBJ2-1	TRBV21-1	CASSKAGPANEQFF
TRBJ2-7	TRBV15	CATSRTAGGSYEQYF
TRBJ2-1	TRBV29-1	CSGTVSYNEQFF
TRBJ1-6	TRBV12-3/TRBV12-4	CASSPRGVSSYNSPLYF
TRBJ2-4	TRBV18	CASPPDYPKNIQYF
-	TRBV3-1	CASSSEAGTKGSPESYEQYF
TRBJ1-5	TRBV20-1	CSARMGNQPQHF
TRBJ2-7	TRBV9	CASSPRAGVYEQYF
TRBJ2-1	TRBV14	CASSHPRGEEQFF
TRBJ2-3	TRBV12-3/TRBV12-4	CASSNGGWGGDTQYF
TRBJ2-7	TRBV20-1	CSTTAASYEQYF
TRBJ2-7	TRBV27	CASSLRVAGGSHEQYF
TRBJ2-7	TRBV11-2	CASSLSSLPAYEQYF
TRBJ1-2	TRBV29-1	CSLMEGDGYTF
TRBJ2-3	TRBV7-3	CASSFRAGRGTDTQYF
TRBJ2-7	TRBV3-1	CASSQGPLWAGYYEQYF
TRBJ2-7	TRBV6-2/TRBV6-3	CASTHSGSYEQYF
TRBJ1-4	TRBV20-1	CSAVAGVGEKLFF
TRBJ1-5	TRBV20-1	CSARGGRRFSQPQHF